What follows describes a single T cell receptor (beta chain). Its antigen is undetermined. This entry is derived from a study of T cell responses to AZD1222 COVID-19 vaccine. Points from the study as a whole: Most donors were white British, females outnumbered males, and clonal diversity was possibly underestimated. Across spike, vaccine-associated CD4 TCRs were found, dominant at 160-218 and 743-854. At baseline, seropositivity was found in only five or six AZD1222 recipients.

Clones were read by immunoSEQ multiplex PCR, and TCRdb kept only the in-frame ones, dropping some. This table has roughly 200,000 clones, 70% to 90% appearing once. V lost 6 bases and J 7 bases, leaving 21 bases between the germline ends. Germline V gene lookup returns CDR1 MNHEY and CDR2 SVGAGI. This CDR3 has 15 amino acids. The receptor was derived from an adult in good health. The V gene is TRBV6-5, the J gene TRBJ1-2; perhaps TRBD1 as D (5 bases). The sample consisted of peripheral blood, taken on day 0 of AZD1222 vaccination. The CDR3: CASRLYRTGRTGYTF. In DNA form, the CDR3 reads TGTGCCAGCAGACTCTACAGGACCGGGCGGACTGGCTACACCTTC.